The T cell receptor (beta chain) described here comes from a study of T cell clonality in common variable immunodeficiency. Study observations and caveats: Fewer TCRbeta clones were shared among CVID subjects than controls. Compared with healthy controls, CVID subjects showed increased TCRbeta clonality, mostly in about a third.

The CDR3 is 17 amino acids. Trimming at V came to 6 bases and at J to 6 bases, leaving 14 bases not matched to a gene. Germline V lookup: CDR1 DFQATT, CDR2 SNEGSKA (reference sequence). The method was immunoSEQ multiplex PCR; TCRdb's version includes in-frame clones alone and lacks a portion of them. The sample shows around 45,000 clones, none of them appearing just once. This clone was counted at least ten times. The antigen is not known. The CDR3 end falls 3 residues outside the read, so it is completed with the germline J gene. The source material was peripheral blood mononuclear cells. The clonotype comes from a person aged 18 to 69 in good health. The chain uses TRBV20-1 and TRBJ2-7; TRBD2 agrees at 16 bases. Here the CDR3 reads CSASTGTSGGADLEQYF. CDR3 DNA (partial): TGCAGTGCAAGTACCGGGACTAGCGGGGGGGCCGATCTCGAG.